Below are 13 T cell receptor beta chains sequenced from a single sample in a study of blood T cell repertoires in COVID-19. The table came from immunoSEQ multiplex PCR; TCRdb's copy has only in-frame clones and leaves some out. Found here are about 140,000 clones, about three quarters of them singletons; the top ten hold less than 2.5%. Sequenced: peripheral blood. The origin of the receptors is a woman aged 60-70 years with acute or convalescent COVID-19.

CDR3 loop: CASSQGALLAGGETQYF. CDR3 DNA: TGCGCCAGCAGCCAAGGGGCCCTACTAGCGGGAGGGGAGACCCAGTACTTC. The chain joins TRBV4-1 to TRBJ2-5, with 13 positions matching TRBD2. This CDR3 has 17 amino acids. Looked up from germline, CDR1 is MGHRA and CDR2 is YSYEKL. Trimming removed 1 base from V and 5 bases from J; junction bases left unmatched: 7.

Here the CDR3 reads CAIRNDTLGGIYEQYF. The CDR3, as DNA: TGTGCCATCAGGAACGATACCTTAGGGGGAATCTACGAGCAGTACTTC. The chain joins TRBV10-3 to TRBJ2-7; maybe TRBD1 (6 bases). The germline V and J ends were trimmed by 6 bases and 3 bases, with 21 bases remaining between them. Germline V gives CDR1 ENHRY, CDR2 SYGVKD. CDR3 size: 16 residues.

This chain connects TRBV19 to TRBJ2-7, with 10 bases matching TRBD2. This CDR3 spans 14 amino acids. V was pared by 4 bases and J by 3 bases, with 3 bases of the junction left unmatched. The germline V gene has CDR1 LNHDA and CDR2 SQIVND (reference sequence). DNA for the CDR3: TGTGCCAGTAGTAGCCAGCGGGGGGGCTACGAGCAGTACTTC. This sequence encodes CASSSQRGGYEQYF.

The chain couples TRBV7-9 to TRBJ1-2; D ambiguous. The CDR3 loop spans 15 amino acids. V was shortened by 0 bases and J by 5 bases, with 13 bases between the two germline ends. Looked up from germline, CDR1 is SEHNR and CDR2 is FQNEAQ (reference sequence). In DNA, the CDR3 is TGTGCCAGCAGCTTAGCGGGGAGGCAGAGATATGGCTACACCTTC. Amino acids: CASSLAGRQRYGYTF.

This chain connects TRBV27 to TRBJ2-6; TRBD2 aligns across 11 bases. V lost 2 bases and J lost 2; bases outside the gene matches: 2. Per germline, CDR1 MNHEY and CDR2 SMNVEV (reference sequence). The CDR3 is 17 amino acids. CDR3 loop: CASSLLAGGTGANVLTF. Written as DNA, the CDR3 is TGTGCCAGCAGTTTACTAGCGGGAGGTACTGGGGCCAACGTCCTGACTTTC.

This chain joins TRBV5-6 and TRBJ2-7, with D perhaps TRBD2 (5 bases). The CDR3 loop spans 13 amino acids. V lost 4 bases and J lost 0, with 8 bases in between. The germline gives CDR1 SGHDT, CDR2 YYEEEE. The CDR3 sequence: CASSATSSYEQYF. The CDR3 region has the DNA TGTGCCAGCAGCGCTACTAGCTCCTACGAGCAGTACTTC.

This clone showed up just a few times. The J gene is TRBJ2-1, the V gene TRBV5-1; 7 bases are a match to TRBD2. Germline values: CDR1 SGHRS, CDR2 YFSETQ. CDR3 length: 15 residues. V dropped 2 bases and J dropped 4; count of bases not matched to a gene: 6. The CDR3 protein is CASSFGGSLYNEQFF. Written as DNA, the CDR3 is TGCGCCAGCAGCTTCGGCGGGAGTTTGTACAATGAGCAGTTCTTC.

This chain joins TRBV5-1 and TRBJ2-7; maybe TRBD1 (5 bases). V lost 0 bases and J lost 4, with 5 bases in between. The CDR3 is 12 residues long. Germline V gene data show CDR1 as SGHRS and CDR2 as YFSETQ. The CDR3 here is CASSLEGYEQYF. The CDR3 DNA reads as TGCGCCAGCAGCTTGGAGGGGTACGAGCAGTACTTC.

The CDR3 nucleotides read TGTGCCAGCAGCTTAATATGGACAGGGGGAGGCTACACCTTC. Translated, it gives CASSLIWTGGGYTF. The chain recombines TRBV7-9 with TRBJ1-2; 10 bases are shared with TRBD1. Germline V CDR1 and CDR2: SEHNR, FQNEAQ (reference sequence). With 2 bases clipped from V and 8 bases from J, the junction kept 5 bases outside the gene matches. The CDR3 runs to 14 residues.

The chain uses TRBV7-8 and TRBJ2-1, with D tentatively TRBD2 (5 bases). V lost 4 bases to trimming and J lost 8 bases, with 12 bases between them. The V gene's germline CDR1 is SGHVS and CDR2 FQNEAQ. CDR3 length equals 13 residues. The CDR3 sequence: CASSSQIGDEQFF. The CDR3 nucleotides are TGTGCCAGCAGCTCACAAATCGGGGATGAGCAGTTCTTC.

The rearrangement joins TRBV6-5 to TRBJ2-1; TRBD2 agrees at 8 bases. Unmatched junction bases numbered 5, after V lost 2 bases and J lost 2 bases. Germline loops: CDR1 MNHEY, CDR2 SVGAGI. This CDR3 spans 16 amino acids. The CDR3 here is CASSYEGSGAYNEQFF. The CDR3 DNA follows: TGTGCCAGCAGTTACGAGGGTAGCGGGGCCTACAATGAGCAGTTCTTC.

V usage is TRBV5-1 and J usage is TRBJ2-7; TRBD1 matches 8 bases. The length of the CDR3 is 15 residues. Germline values: CDR1 SGHRS, CDR2 YFSETQ. The V segment lost 3 bases and the J segment 2 bases; nucleotides outside the gene matches: 7. For the CDR3, the DNA is TGCGCCAGCAGCTACCCGGGACAGGACACCTACGAGCAGTACTTC. This gives the protein CASSYPGQDTYEQYF.

This chain joins TRBV6-4 and TRBJ2-6; D is unresolved. V lost 4 bases and J 0 bases, leaving 10 bases between the germline ends. CDR1 and CDR2 from the germline V gene are MRHNA and SNTAGT. This CDR3 contains 16 residues. Here the CDR3 reads CASSAGPSSGANVLTF. The CDR3, as DNA: TGTGCCAGCAGTGCCGGTCCTTCCTCTGGGGCCAACGTCCTGACTTTC.